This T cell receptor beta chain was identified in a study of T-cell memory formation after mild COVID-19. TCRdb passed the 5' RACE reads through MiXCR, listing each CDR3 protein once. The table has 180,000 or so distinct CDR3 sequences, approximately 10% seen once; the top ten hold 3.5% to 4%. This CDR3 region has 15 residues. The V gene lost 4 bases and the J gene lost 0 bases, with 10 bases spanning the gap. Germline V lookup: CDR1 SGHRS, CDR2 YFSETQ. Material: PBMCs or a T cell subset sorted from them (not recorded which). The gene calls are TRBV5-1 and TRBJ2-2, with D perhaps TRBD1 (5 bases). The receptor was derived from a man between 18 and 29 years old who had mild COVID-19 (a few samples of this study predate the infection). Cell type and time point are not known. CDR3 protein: CASSTDSANTGELFF. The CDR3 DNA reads TGCGCCAGCAGCACTGACAGCGCGAACACCGGGGAGCTGTTTTTT.